This T cell receptor beta chain appears in the sequencing data of a study of blood T cell repertoires in COVID-19. Only one count was recorded for this clone. Sequencing was performed with immunoSEQ multiplex PCR; in TCRdb, only in-frame clones are kept and a portion is missing. The sample holds roughly 80,000 clones, over 70% seen once. The germline gives CDR1 LNHDA, CDR2 SQIVND (reference sequence). V was pared by 3 bases and J by 6 bases, with 8 bases of the junction left unmatched. There are 17 residues in the CDR3. Sequencing was carried out using peripheral blood. The TCR originated in an elderly man with acute or convalescent COVID-19. The V and J genes are TRBV19 and TRBJ2-2; TRBD1 agrees at 12 bases. CDR3 residues: CASSIGAGQGAAGELFF. The CDR3 bases are TGTGCCAGTAGTATCGGTGCGGGACAGGGGGCAGCCGGGGAGCTGTTTTTT.